These 14 T cell receptor beta chains were all obtained from the same sample, sequenced in a study of blood T cell repertoires in COVID-19 (dated by TCRdb to the early 2020s). The library was produced with the immunoSEQ multiplex PCR assay. In its TCRdb copy, this immuneACCESS table keeps in-frame sequences only and misses some clones. Where compared with another copy, unresolved V genes explain less than half of these, and the others have no known cause. The sample yields about 55,000 clones; approximately 84% were counted once. The ten most abundant clones make up about 16% of the sample. Sequenced: peripheral blood. These TCRs come from a human donor with active COVID-19. The donor label of this sample is uncertain.

V and J are TRBV7-9 and TRBJ2-2, with 7 bases that match TRBD1. The CDR3 loop spans 14 amino acids. J was trimmed by 6 bases and V by 5 bases; bases with no gene match: 6. Germline loops: CDR1 SEHNR, CDR2 FQNEAQ (reference sequence). CDR3 nucleotide sequence: TGTGCCAGCAGCGGACTTGGGACAGCCGGGGAGCTGTTTTTT. Its protein product is CASSGLGTAGELFF.

V usage is TRBV7-9 and J usage is TRBJ1-1; a weak D match, TRBD1 (5 bases). V gave up 5 bases and J gave up 1 base, with 17 bases separating them. Germline assignment: CDR1 SEHNR and CDR2 FQNEAQ (reference sequence). The CDR3 consists of 16 residues. CDR3 sequence (DNA): TGTGCCAGCAGCCCGCTCACCAGGGTGGAGAACACTGAAGCTTTCTTT. This codes for CASSPLTRVENTEAFF.

The chain recombines TRBV19 with TRBJ1-3, with TRBD1 as a possible D gene (6 bases). There are 17 residues in the CDR3. Germline V CDR1 and CDR2: LNHDA, SQIVND (reference sequence). Trimming cost V 2 bases and J 0 bases, with 14 bases left between them. CDR3 protein: CASSISAGAASGNTIYF. In DNA, the CDR3 is TGTGCCAGTAGTATATCAGCGGGGGCCGCCTCTGGAAACACCATATATTTT. The full variable domain, in which reference TRBV19 and TRBJ1-3 provide the parts outside the CDR3, is DGGITQSPKYLFRKEGQNVTLSCEQNLNHDAMYWYRQDPGQGLRLIYYSQIVNDFQKGDIAEGYSVSREKKESFPLTVTSAQKNPTAFYLCASSISAGAASGNTIYFGEGSWLTVV.

This clone appeared a single time. The rearrangement joins TRBV6-1 to TRBJ2-3; D unclear. The V end was cut by 1 base, the J end by 1 base, with 3 bases between. Germline CDR1 MNHNS, CDR2 SASEGT. CDR3 length: 13 residues. Here the CDR3 reads CASSEGGTDTQYF. The CDR3 bases are TGTGCCAGCAGTGAAGGCGGCACAGATACGCAGTATTTT.

The genes are TRBV6-6 and TRBJ1-2, with TRBD1 identical over 7 bases. Germline CDR1 reads MNHNY; CDR2 reads SVGAGI (reference sequence). CDR3 length: 15 amino acids. With V trimmed by 2 bases and J by 4 bases, 7 bases remained unmatched. CDR3 protein: CASSYTGQAAYGYTF. The CDR3 coding sequence is TGTGCCAGCAGTTACACCGGACAGGCGGCCTATGGCTACACCTTC.

This clone was seen just once. The chain carries TRBV29-1 and TRBJ2-3, with TRBD1 identical over 9 bases. The trim removed 6 bases at V and 4 bases at J, leaving 8 bases unmatched. The germline V gene has CDR1 SQVTM and CDR2 ANQGSEA. This CDR3 has 14 residues. CDR3 nucleotide sequence: TGCAGCGTCAAGGGACAGGGCTCCCCAGATACGCAGTATTTT. It is translated as CSVKGQGSPDTQYF.

J is TRBJ2-3 and V is TRBV20-1; D remains ambiguous. V lost 6 bases and J lost 4, with 5 bases in between. Germline loops: CDR1 DFQATT, CDR2 SNEGSKA (reference sequence). The CDR3 consists of 10 residues. CDR3 DNA sequence: TGCAGTGCCCATCCAGATACGCAGTATTTT. Its translation is CSAHPDTQYF.

CDR3 DNA: TGTGCCAGCAGTTTCAGGGGACAGAGCTCCTACAATGAGCAGTTCTTC. Protein product: CASSFRGQSSYNEQFF. V and J are TRBV27 and TRBJ2-1; TRBD1 aligns across 7 bases. This CDR3 is 16 amino acids long. The junction had 5 bases not matched to a gene; V was cut back by 3 bases and J by 0 bases. The germline gives CDR1 MNHEY, CDR2 SMNVEV (reference sequence).

The gene calls are TRBV28 and TRBJ1-4; 12 bases agree with TRBD1. Germline lookup yields CDR1 MDHEN and CDR2 SYDVKM. V was clipped by 3 bases and J by 14 bases; unmatched bases: 10. There are 15 residues in the CDR3. CDR3 bases: TGTGCCAGCAGTTTTCACGGGACAGGGGGCGGGAGGCTGTTTTTT. Amino acid sequence: CASSFHGTGGGRLFF.

The chain uses TRBV18 and TRBJ2-3; D not resolved. Trimming pared 0 bases from V and 3 bases from J, leaving 7 bases between. Germline V gene data show CDR1 as KGHSH and CDR2 as LQKENI. The CDR3 has 14 amino acids. CDR3 bases: TGTGCCAGCTCACCACCGGCCAGTACAGATACGCAGTATTTT. It codes for CASSPPASTDTQYF.

This rearrangement joins TRBV7-3 to TRBJ2-3; D possibly corresponds to TRBD1 (6 bases). This CDR3 contains 15 residues. Germline V gene lookup returns CDR1 SGHTA and CDR2 FQGTGA. Trimming stripped 1 base from V and 3 bases from J, with 11 bases between. This chain's CDR3 is CASSLRGLRTDTQYF. DNA for the CDR3: TGTGCCAGCAGCTTAAGGGGGCTACGGACAGATACGCAGTATTTT.

The chain combines TRBV11-2 with TRBJ1-2; the match to TRBD1 covers 8 bases. Germline V gives CDR1 SGHAT, CDR2 FQNNGV. The CDR3 loop spans 15 amino acids. Trimming took 2 bases from V and 5 from J; bases not matched to a gene: 7. For the CDR3, the DNA is TGTGCCAGCAGCTTATCCGACGACAGGGGATATGGCTACACCTTC. Amino acid sequence: CASSLSDDRGYGYTF.

The V call is TRBV5-1, the J call TRBJ2-3; no firm D call. V lost 0 bases and J 3 bases, leaving 8 bases between the germline ends. In germline, CDR1 is SGHRS, CDR2 YFSETQ. The CDR3 runs to 14 residues. DNA for the CDR3: TGCGCCAGCAGCTTGGGTTATTTAACAGATACGCAGTATTTT. It codes for CASSLGYLTDTQYF. Based on the CDR3 plus reference TRBV5-1 and TRBJ2-3, the full variable domain is KAGVTQTPRYLIKTRGQQVTLSCSPISGHRSVSWYQQTPGQGLQFLFEYFSETQRNKGNFPGRFSGRQFSNSRSEMNVSTLELGDSALYLCASSLGYLTDTQYFGPGTRLTVL.

The CDR3 DNA sequence: TGTGCCAGCAGGGGACAGTATGAAAAACTGTTTTTT. The encoded protein is CASRGQYEKLFF. The chain links TRBV25-1 to TRBJ1-4; TRBD1 matches at 7 bases. Germline V CDR1 and CDR2: MGHDK, SYGVNS. CDR3 length: 12 residues. The J segment lost 6 bases and the V segment lost 6 bases, leaving 1 base of the junction unmatched.